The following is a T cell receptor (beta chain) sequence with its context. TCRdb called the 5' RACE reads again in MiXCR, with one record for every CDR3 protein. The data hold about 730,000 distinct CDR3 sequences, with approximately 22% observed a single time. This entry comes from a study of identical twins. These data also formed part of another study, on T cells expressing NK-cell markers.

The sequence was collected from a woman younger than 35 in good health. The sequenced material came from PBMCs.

CDR3 in amino acids: CASSPPGGSNTEAFF. The CDR3 DNA is TGTGCCAGCAGCCCCCCCGGGGGATCGAACACTGAAGCTTTCTTT. The gene calls are TRBV9 and TRBJ1-1, with D possibly matching TRBD1 (5 bases). Germline CDR1 reads SGDLS; CDR2 reads YYNGEE. The CDR3 length is 15 residues. With 4 bases removed from V and 1 base from J, the gap between germline ends came to 14 bases.